These 32 T cell receptor beta chains were sequenced from one sample in a study of blood T cell repertoires in COVID-19. Sequencing used immunoSEQ multiplex PCR; TCRdb keeps in-frame clones, though not all of them. The table includes about 70,000 clones, approximately 83% detected once. Sequenced: peripheral blood. Every receptor here comes from a man younger than 40 with COVID-19, enrolled during active disease.

A single count supports this clone. The genes are TRBV28 and TRBJ2-1; TRBD1 matches 8 bases. With 5 bases clipped from V and 10 bases from J, the junction kept 7 bases outside the gene matches. The CDR3 is 13 amino acids. Germline V lookup: CDR1 MDHEN, CDR2 SYDVKM. In DNA form, the CDR3 reads TGTGCCAGCAGTACCCCAGGGGGCGTCGAGCAGTTCTTC. This gives the protein CASSTPGGVEQFF.

The chain carries TRBV18 and TRBJ2-1; 8 bases are a match to TRBD1. The CDR3 loop spans 14 amino acids. V was pared by 6 bases and J by 5 bases, with 6 bases of the junction left unmatched. Germline values: CDR1 KGHSH, CDR2 LQKENI. CDR3 in amino acids: CASSGQGRNNEQFF. CDR3 bases: TGTGCCAGCTCCGGACAGGGACGGAACAATGAGCAGTTCTTC.

This chain links TRBV5-6 with TRBJ2-1; 8 bases match TRBD2. The V and J ends lost 4 bases and 2 bases, in that order; junction bases with no gene match: 14. The CDR3 has 18 residues. Germline loops: CDR1 SGHDT, CDR2 YYEEEE. The CDR3 sequence is CASSRREGREGTYNEQFF. CDR3 sequence (DNA): TGTGCCAGCAGCCGCCGGGAGGGTCGTGAGGGCACCTACAATGAGCAGTTCTTC.

The chain recombines TRBV5-4 with TRBJ1-4, with D maybe TRBD1 (5 bases). The germline gives CDR1 SGHNT, CDR2 YYREEE (reference sequence). The CDR3 length is 13 residues. V dropped 2 bases and J dropped 12 bases, with 14 bases sitting between them. This CDR3 is CASSFGHRAELFF. The CDR3 bases are TGTGCCAGCAGCTTCGGACACCGGGCAGAACTGTTTTTT.

Here the CDR3 DNA reads TGTGCCAGCAGCCGGGGGGCTAATAATTCACCCCTCCACTTT. Its translation: CASSRGANNSPLHF. The gene calls are TRBV28 and TRBJ1-6; weak D call: TRBD1 (6 bases). CDR1 MDHEN and CDR2 SYDVKM come from the germline V gene. CDR3 length equals 14 residues. V dropped 6 bases and J dropped 5 bases, with 11 bases sitting between them.

The rearrangement links TRBV6-5 to TRBJ2-1, with D uncertain. V was clipped by 8 bases and J by 3 bases, with 11 bases between them. CDR3 length: 13 residues. CDR1 and CDR2 from the germline V gene are MNHEY and SVGAGI. DNA of the CDR3: TGTGCCAGCGTCGCAGTCAACTACAATGAGCAGTTCTTC. Protein sequence: CASVAVNYNEQFF.

The chain uses TRBV19 and TRBJ2-3; tentative D call: TRBD2 (5 bases). This CDR3 has 16 amino acids. CDR1 and CDR2 from the germline V gene are LNHDA and SQIVND (reference sequence). The V end was cut by 7 bases, the J end by 0 bases, with 17 bases between. The CDR3 region has the DNA TGTGCCAGTACCCGACATGCGGGTTCTAGCACAGATACGCAGTATTTT. Protein: CASTRHAGSSTDTQYF.

The chain joins TRBV5-8 to TRBJ1-2; D may be TRBD1 (5 bases). This CDR3 is built from 13 residues. Germline CDR1 is SGHTS and CDR2 is YDEGEE. The ends were cut back, 4 bases at V and 6 bases at J, with 13 bases in the middle. The CDR3 region has the DNA TGTGCCAGCAGCCGACAGTTTTCTCATGGCTACACCTTC. Its translation is CASSRQFSHGYTF.

This chain joins TRBV14 and TRBJ2-7; 8 positions agree with TRBD1. J gave up 6 bases and V 4 bases, and 5 bases lay outside the gene matches. There are 13 residues in the CDR3. Per germline, CDR1 SGHDN and CDR2 FVKESK. This CDR3 reads CASSPIDRGEQYF. CDR3 bases: TGTGCCAGCAGCCCAATAGACAGGGGCGAGCAGTACTTC.

This clone turned up a few times. J is TRBJ1-4 and V is TRBV19, with TRBD1 matching over 8 bases. Unmatched junction bases numbered 19, after V lost 10 bases and J lost 6 bases. The CDR3 sequence is 17 residues long. CDR1 and CDR2 (germline): LNHDA, SQIVND (reference sequence). The CDR3 is CATLPTSGGAEDEKLFF. The CDR3 region has the DNA TGTGCCACCCTCCCGACTTCAGGGGGCGCGGAGGATGAAAAACTGTTTTTT.

The chain has TRBV19 and TRBJ2-1, with TRBD2 identical over 12 bases. Germline V gene lookup returns CDR1 LNHDA and CDR2 SQIVND (reference sequence). Trimming took 5 bases from V and 8 from J; bases not matched to a gene: 7. The CDR3 is 15 residues long. CDR3 sequence: CASSVGLAGRDEQFF. The CDR3 DNA reads TGTGCCAGTAGTGTAGGACTAGCGGGAAGGGATGAGCAGTTCTTC. The full variable domain, its missing parts supplied by reference TRBV19 and TRBJ2-1, is DGGITQSPKYLFRKEGQNVTLSCEQNLNHDAMYWYRQDPGQGLRLIYYSQIVNDFQKGDIAEGYSVSREKKESFPLTVTSAQKNPTAFYLCASSVGLAGRDEQFFGPGTRLTVL.

This chain links TRBV5-6 with TRBJ1-2; tentative D call: TRBD1 (6 bases). Germline V gives CDR1 SGHDT, CDR2 YYEEEE. With 1 base removed from V and 9 bases from J, the gap between germline ends came to 7 bases. This CDR3 comprises 11 residues. The CDR3 DNA is TGTGCCAGCAGCTTGACAGGGAGCTACACCTTC. It encodes CASSLTGSYTF.

The J gene is TRBJ2-5, the V gene TRBV7-2, with 9 nucleotides matching TRBD2. The germline CDR1 and CDR2 sequences are SGHTA and FQGNSA. Trimming at V came to 6 bases and at J to 4 bases, leaving 6 bases not matched to a gene. The CDR3 totals 14 residues. The CDR3 DNA follows: TGTGCCAGCAGGAGAGCGGGAGGCGGAGAGACCCAGTACTTC. The encoded protein is CASRRAGGGETQYF.

The rearrangement joins TRBV18 to TRBJ2-2; 8 bases are shared with TRBD1. Trimming cost V 3 bases and J 0 bases; bases outside gene matches: 6. Germline lookup yields CDR1 KGHSH and CDR2 LQKENI. The CDR3 is 17 residues long. The CDR3 loop reads CASSPRDRRSNTGELFF. The CDR3 DNA reads as TGTGCCAGCTCACCTCGGGACAGGCGCTCGAACACCGGGGAGCTGTTTTTT.

The V gene is TRBV4-1, the J gene TRBJ2-5; tentative D call: TRBD1 (5 bases). Germline V CDR1 and CDR2: MGHRA, YSYEKL. V gave up 1 base and J gave up 3 bases, with 6 bases separating them. CDR3 size: 13 residues. The CDR3 here is CASSQGGEETQYF. CDR3 DNA sequence: TGCGCCAGCAGCCAAGGGGGCGAAGAGACCCAGTACTTC.

The V gene is TRBV18, the J gene TRBJ1-1, with TRBD1 matching 7 bases. CDR1 is KGHSH and CDR2 is LQKENI in the germline V gene. This CDR3 is built from 14 residues. After removal of 2 bases from V and 5 bases from J, the junction contained 5 bases not matched to a gene. This CDR3 reads CASSPTTGVTEAFF. In DNA, the CDR3 is TGTGCCAGCTCACCAACCACAGGGGTAACTGAAGCTTTCTTT.

The V and J genes are TRBV23-1 and TRBJ1-1; 7 bases fit TRBD1. TRBV23-1 counts as an open reading frame of uncertain function. This CDR3 has 17 amino acids. After removal of 2 bases from V and 0 bases from J, the junction contained 9 bases not matched to a gene. The DNA for the CDR3 is TGCGCCAGCAGTCAAATACAGGGGAGAAAAATGAACACTGAAGCTTTCTTT. Its protein product is CASSQIQGRKMNTEAFF.

The rearrangement uses TRBV27 and TRBJ2-6; D may be TRBD1 (6 bases). Trimming removed 2 bases from V and 2 bases from J, with 13 bases in between. The V gene's germline CDR1 is MNHEY and CDR2 SMNVEV (reference sequence). The CDR3 extends over 17 amino acids. Written as DNA, the CDR3 is TGTGCCAGCAGTTTAGTTCACAGGGTACCTGGGGCCAACGTCCTGACTTTC. Its translation: CASSLVHRVPGANVLTF.

The sample holds a few counts of this clone. The V gene is TRBV28, the J gene TRBJ2-7; TRBD2 is a possible D gene (5 bases). There are 16 residues in the CDR3. V was trimmed by 3 bases and J by 2 bases, leaving 17 bases between them. Germline V gene data show CDR1 as MDHEN and CDR2 as SYDVKM. CDR3 amino acids: CASSFLLAGATYEQYF. The CDR3 nucleotides are TGTGCCAGCAGTTTCCTACTTGCGGGTGCTACCTACGAGCAGTACTTC.

The J gene is TRBJ2-3, the V gene TRBV6-2 or TRBV6-3; TRBD2 agrees at 7 bases. V shed 6 bases and J 4 bases; nucleotides not matched to a gene: 16. CDR1 is MNHEY, CDR2 SVGEGT, per germline. This CDR3 is built from 17 residues. The DNA for the CDR3 is TGTGCCAGCAGCCCGATAGAGGCTAGCGGATTCCCAGATACGCAGTATTTT. It is translated as CASSPIEASGFPDTQYF.

As concerns this clone: One end of the junction does not line up with germline, which may come from a read error. The CDR3 here is CASSYVRGRSSNNEQFF. The DNA of the CDR3 is TGTGCCAGCAGTTACGTGCGCGGGAGGTCCTCCAACAATGAGCAGTTCTTC. The gene calls are TRBV6-2 or TRBV6-3 and TRBJ2-1, with 8 bases fitting TRBD2. In germline, CDR1 is MNHEY, CDR2 SVGEGT. The CDR3 totals 17 residues.

The rearrangement links TRBV14 to TRBJ1-2; a possible D gene is TRBD1 (5 bases). V shed 4 bases and J shed 5 bases, with 8 bases lying between them. CDR1 SGHDN and CDR2 FVKESK come from the germline V gene. The CDR3 sequence is 12 residues long. The CDR3 protein is CASSRDLYGYTF. CDR3 DNA sequence: TGTGCCAGCAGCCGGGACTTATATGGCTACACCTTC.

This clone has just one count. CDR3 nucleotide sequence: TGTGCCAGCAGCTTATGGGCAGGAAAGAATGAAAAACTGTTTTTT. Its translation is CASSLWAGKNEKLFF. This chain links TRBV7-9 with TRBJ1-4; D gene ambiguous. CDR3 length: 15 residues. The germline V gene has CDR1 SEHNR and CDR2 FQNEAQ (reference sequence). V lost 2 bases to trimming and J lost 5 bases, with 12 bases between them.

The rearrangement joins TRBV5-1 to TRBJ2-7; perhaps TRBD2 as D (5 bases). The CDR3 contains 14 residues. Trimming removed 0 bases from V and 4 bases from J, with 11 bases in between. Germline CDR1 SGHRS, CDR2 YFSETQ. CDR3 amino acids: CASSLETGIYEQYF. In DNA form, the CDR3 reads TGCGCCAGCAGCTTGGAGACGGGAATTTACGAGCAGTACTTC. The whole variable domain, filled in from reference TRBV5-1 and TRBJ2-7, reads KAGVTQTPRYLIKTRGQQVTLSCSPISGHRSVSWYQQTPGQGLQFLFEYFSETQRNKGNFPGRFSGRQFSNSRSEMNVSTLELGDSALYLCASSLETGIYEQYFGPGTRLTVT.

V usage is TRBV10-3 and J usage is TRBJ2-3, with 9 bases identical to TRBD2. The junction had 10 bases not matched to a gene; V was cut back by 11 bases and J by 4 bases. Germline values: CDR1 ENHRY, CDR2 SYGVKD. The CDR3 runs to 14 residues. CDR3 sequence (DNA): TGTGCCTCCCGAGGAGCGGGAGGCTCAGATACGCAGTATTTT. It translates to CASRGAGGSDTQYF.

The chain carries TRBV7-9 and TRBJ2-7, with 9 bases aligning to TRBD2. The CDR3 contains 14 residues. CDR1 SEHNR and CDR2 FQNEAQ come from the germline V gene (reference sequence). V lost 5 bases and J lost 4; bases outside the gene matches: 6. Here the CDR3 reads CASSAGGSGYEQYF. CDR3 nucleotides: TGTGCCAGCAGCGCGGGGGGGTCAGGGTACGAGCAGTACTTC.

The CDR3 region is CASRLAILQGGGSYEQYF. In DNA, the CDR3 is TGTGCAAGTCGCTTAGCTATACTCCAGGGAGGAGGGTCCTACGAGCAGTACTTC. V usage is TRBV12-2 and J usage is TRBJ2-7; the table's TRBD2 call for D was not verified on the DNA. TRBV12-2 is a pseudogene locus. This CDR3 contains 18 residues.

In DNA, the CDR3 is TGTGCCAGCAGTTACCGGGGACAGGGGAACGGCTACACCTTC. Translation gives CASSYRGQGNGYTF. V is TRBV6-5 and J is TRBJ1-2; 10 positions agree with TRBD1. This CDR3 is 14 amino acids long. V trimming: 2 bases; J trimming: 8 bases; junction bases outside the gene matches: 5. Germline V gives CDR1 MNHEY, CDR2 SVGAGI.

This clone was seen only once. The V call is TRBV3-1 (or the pseudogene TRBV3-2), the J call TRBJ1-1, with D unresolved. There are 14 residues in the CDR3. Germline values: CDR1 LGHDT, CDR2 YNNKEL (reference sequence). The V end lost 1 base, the J end lost 2 bases, and 8 bases lay between the germline ends. The CDR3 spells CASSQAHSNTEAFF. In DNA, the CDR3 is TGTGCCAGCAGCCAAGCACATTCCAACACTGAAGCTTTCTTT.

This sequence joins TRBV5-6 and TRBJ2-7; the D gene is possibly TRBD2 (6 bases). The CDR3 has 14 residues. The V end was cut by 5 bases, the J end by 2 bases, with 14 bases between. The V gene's germline CDR1 is SGHDT and CDR2 YYEEEE. The CDR3 DNA reads TGTGCCAGCAGGCTCGCGGGGACGGCCTACGAGCAGTACTTC. It is translated as CASRLAGTAYEQYF. The entire variable domain, with the rest obtained from reference TRBV5-6 and TRBJ2-7, is as follows: DAGVTQSPTHLIKTRGQQVTLRCSPKSGHDTVSWYQQALGQGPQFIFQYYEEEERQRGNFPDRFSGHQFPNYSSELNVNALLLGDSALYLCASRLAGTAYEQYFGPGTRLTVT.

V is TRBV7-9 and J is TRBJ1-6; weak D call: TRBD1 (6 bases). Germline loops: CDR1 SEHNR, CDR2 FQNEAQ (reference sequence). V lost 5 bases and J 9 bases, leaving 14 bases between the germline ends. The CDR3 loop spans 14 amino acids. CDR3 protein: CASSPQGIGSPLHF. The CDR3 DNA sequence: TGTGCCAGCAGCCCACAGGGAATAGGTTCACCCCTCCACTTT.

The rearrangement uses TRBV7-9 and TRBJ2-7, with 9 nucleotides matching TRBD2. Germline trimming cut 4 bases from V and 1 base from J; bases unmatched to any gene: 11. The CDR3 loop spans 17 amino acids. Germline CDR1 and CDR2: SEHNR and FQNEAQ (reference sequence). The CDR3 sequence is CASSSDAGAGGSYEQYF. As DNA, the CDR3 is TGTGCCAGCAGCTCCGACGCGGGGGCGGGAGGGTCCTACGAGCAGTACTTC.